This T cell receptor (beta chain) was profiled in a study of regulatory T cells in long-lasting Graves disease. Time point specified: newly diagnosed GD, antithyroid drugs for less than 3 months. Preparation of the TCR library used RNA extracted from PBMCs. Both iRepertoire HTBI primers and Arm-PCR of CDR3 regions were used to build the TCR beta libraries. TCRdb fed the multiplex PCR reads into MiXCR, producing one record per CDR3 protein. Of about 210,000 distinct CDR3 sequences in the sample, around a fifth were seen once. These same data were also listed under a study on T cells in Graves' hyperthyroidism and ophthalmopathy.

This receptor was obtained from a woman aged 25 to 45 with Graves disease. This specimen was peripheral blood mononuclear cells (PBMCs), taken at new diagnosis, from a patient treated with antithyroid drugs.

The DNA for the CDR3 is TGCAGTGCTAGTAAAAGGGGCGAGAATCAGCCCCAGCATTTT. Amino acid sequence: CSASKRGENQPQHF. The chain recombines TRBV20-1 with TRBJ1-5, with a possible D match to TRBD1 (5 bases). Trimming pared 3 bases from V and 4 bases from J, leaving 13 bases between. Germline-derived CDR1 and CDR2 are DFQATT and SNEGSKA (reference sequence). The CDR3 spans 14 residues.